This T cell receptor (beta chain) was recorded in a study of blood T cell repertoires in COVID-19. V lost 5 bases and J lost 6, with 18 bases in between. There are 15 residues in the CDR3. CDR1 SNHLY and CDR2 FYNNEI come from the germline V gene. Sequencing was performed with immunoSEQ multiplex PCR; in TCRdb, only in-frame clones are kept and a portion is missing. The sample lists hundreds of thousands of clones, roughly 89% occurring once. The sequence derives from a woman aged 35 to 49 who had recovered from COVID-19. The chain recombines TRBV2 with TRBJ2-3, with a possible D match to TRBD1 (5 bases). Sequencing was done on a sample of PBMCs or T cells enriched from blood (not recorded which). DNA of the CDR3: TGTGCCAGCAGTTACCCGGACATTGTAGACGATACGCAGTATTTT. This gives the protein CASSYPDIVDDTQYF.